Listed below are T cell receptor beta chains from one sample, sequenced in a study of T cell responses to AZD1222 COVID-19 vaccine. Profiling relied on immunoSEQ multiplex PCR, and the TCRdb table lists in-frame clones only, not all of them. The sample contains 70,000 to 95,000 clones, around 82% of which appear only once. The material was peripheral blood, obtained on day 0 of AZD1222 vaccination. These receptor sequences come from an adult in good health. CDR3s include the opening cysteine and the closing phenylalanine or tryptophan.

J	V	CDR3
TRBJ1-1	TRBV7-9	CASSGQGAGNTEAFF
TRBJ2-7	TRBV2	CASSEAWSGRVSYEQYF
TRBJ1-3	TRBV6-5	CASSYSPNSGNTIYF
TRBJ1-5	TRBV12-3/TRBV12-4	CASSLVNQPQHF
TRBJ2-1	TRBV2	CASSLRDFFYNEQFF
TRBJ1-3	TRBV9	CASSVNPAGGSRANTIYF
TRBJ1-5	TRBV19	CASSILSQGGTQPQHF
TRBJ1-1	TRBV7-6	CASSLAGANTEAFF
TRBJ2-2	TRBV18	CASSAGTGELFF
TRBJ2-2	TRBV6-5	CAIGLTGELFF
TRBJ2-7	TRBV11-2	CASSYGTSGSYEQYF
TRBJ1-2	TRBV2	CASSEVFSYGYTF
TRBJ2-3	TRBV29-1	CSVEGTSGGWDTQYF
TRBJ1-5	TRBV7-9	CASSLGLGSNQPQHF
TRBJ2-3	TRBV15	CATSTRQGGWADTQYF
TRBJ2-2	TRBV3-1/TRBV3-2	CASSYGTASLFF
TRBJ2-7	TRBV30	CAWSVDSGYEQYF
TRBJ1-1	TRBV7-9	CASSLTGIMNTEAFF
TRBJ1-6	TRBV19	CASRMAGLIPNSPLHF
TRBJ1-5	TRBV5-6	CASSLVGAEGQPQHF
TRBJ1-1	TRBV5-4	CASSLEGSSYPTNTEAFF
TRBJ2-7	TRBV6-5	CASSYSGGGQTQYF
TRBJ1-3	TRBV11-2	CASSLGIASSGNTIYF
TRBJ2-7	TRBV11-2	CASSSLDRGPLEQYF
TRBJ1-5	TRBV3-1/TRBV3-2	CASSQAGQPQHF
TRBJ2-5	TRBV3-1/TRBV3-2	CASSHSTRLAGETQYF
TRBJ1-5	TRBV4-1	CASSQGPTSGPQHF
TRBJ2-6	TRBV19	CASSPQDYSGANVLTF
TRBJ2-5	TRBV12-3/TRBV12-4	CASTGRGETQYF
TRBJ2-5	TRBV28	CASSFGGTISQETQYF
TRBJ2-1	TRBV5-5	CASSFPRSGVNNEQFF